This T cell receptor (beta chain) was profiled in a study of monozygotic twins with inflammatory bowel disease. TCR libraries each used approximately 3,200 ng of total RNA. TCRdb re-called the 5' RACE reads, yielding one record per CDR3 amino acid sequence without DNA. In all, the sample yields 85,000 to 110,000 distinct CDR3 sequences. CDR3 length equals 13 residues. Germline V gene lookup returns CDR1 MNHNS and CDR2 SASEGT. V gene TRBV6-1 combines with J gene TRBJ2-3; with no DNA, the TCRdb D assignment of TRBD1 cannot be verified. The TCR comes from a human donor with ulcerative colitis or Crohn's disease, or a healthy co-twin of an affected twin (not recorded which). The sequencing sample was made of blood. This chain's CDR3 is CASNDRELDTQYF.